A single sample gave rise to the 26 T cell receptor beta chains below, sequenced in a study of shared clonotypes between healthy human individuals (dated by TCRdb to the early 2020s). The method was the immunoSEQ multiplex PCR assay. In its TCRdb copy, this immuneACCESS table keeps in-frame sequences only and misses some clones. Where compared with another copy, unresolved V genes explain less than half of these, and the others have no known cause. Across this sample there are 700,000 to 950,000 clones, with about 96% seen only once. The ten largest clones take up around 0.25% of the sample. CD8 naive samples were obtained by positive selection for CCR7 among CD45RO-negative cells, yielding a CD45RA+CCR7+ population from which TemRA cells were excluded. The specimen sequenced was naive CD8+ T cells sorted from blood. The sample's cell subset or site label is to be understood as: CD45RA+CCR7+. Every receptor here comes from a man aged 30-40 years in good health.

The chain joins TRBV29-1 to TRBJ1-1; tentatively, D is TRBD1 (6 bases). The germline V gene encodes CDR1 SQVTM and CDR2 ANQGSEA. The CDR3 has 12 amino acids. Deletions cut 7 bases from V and 3 bases from J, with 12 bases between. CDR3 DNA sequence: TGCAGCGCCGTGGGGGGGCACACTGAAGCTTTCTTT. Translation gives CSAVGGHTEAFF.

The chain combines TRBV4-1 with TRBJ2-1, with D unclear. CDR3 length equals 16 residues. Germline V lookup: CDR1 MGHRA, CDR2 YSYEKL. The ends were cut back, 6 bases at V and 0 bases at J, with 15 bases in the middle. The CDR3 DNA reads TGCGCCAGCAGACCAAGTTTACGGAGCTCCTACAATGAGCAGTTCTTC. This translates into CASRPSLRSSYNEQFF.

The V and J genes are TRBV27 and TRBJ2-1, with TRBD2 identical over 11 bases. CDR3 length: 15 amino acids. Looked up from germline, CDR1 is MNHEY and CDR2 is SMNVEV (reference sequence). V was clipped by 3 bases and J by 5 bases; unmatched bases: 3. The CDR3 reads CASSFSGRADNEQFF. CDR3 coding DNA: TGTGCCAGCAGTTTTAGCGGGAGGGCCGACAATGAGCAGTTCTTC.

V and J are TRBV6-6 and TRBJ1-2; D gene uncertain. V lost 5 bases and J lost 8, with 18 bases in between. Per germline, CDR1 MNHNY and CDR2 SVGAGI (reference sequence). CDR3 length: 14 residues. This CDR3 is CASSAYFEQLGYTF. In nucleotides, the CDR3 is TGTGCCAGCAGTGCATATTTCGAACAGTTGGGCTACACCTTC.

The rearrangement joins TRBV28 to TRBJ2-2; D might be TRBD2 (6 bases). V was shortened by 6 bases and J by 5 bases, with 13 bases between the two germline ends. CDR1 is MDHEN, CDR2 SYDVKM, per germline. This CDR3 is built from 14 residues. The CDR3 loop is CASRFRDWTGELFF. The CDR3 region has the DNA TGTGCCAGCAGGTTCCGGGACTGGACCGGGGAGCTGTTTTTT.

The V gene is TRBV7-6, the J gene TRBJ2-7; TRBD1 agrees at 8 bases. With V trimmed by 3 bases and J by 6 bases, 10 bases remained unmatched. This CDR3 spans 15 amino acids. Germline values: CDR1 SGHVS, CDR2 FNYEAQ. The CDR3 protein is CASSFPDRDPGEQYF. CDR3 nucleotide sequence: TGTGCCAGCAGCTTCCCGGACAGGGACCCAGGCGAGCAGTACTTC.

The genes are TRBV2 and TRBJ1-5; no clear D gene. Trimming pared 3 bases from V and 0 bases from J, leaving 9 bases between. Looked up from germline, CDR1 is SNHLY and CDR2 is FYNNEI. The CDR3 is 15 residues long. DNA for the CDR3: TGTGCCAGCAGTGATCCCGGGAATAGCAATCAGCCCCAGCATTTT. Protein product: CASSDPGNSNQPQHF.

The chain employs TRBV5-4 and TRBJ2-7; TRBD1 aligns across 9 bases. CDR3 length equals 14 residues. With V trimmed by 4 bases and J by 4 bases, 6 bases remained unmatched. Looked up from germline, CDR1 is SGHNT and CDR2 is YYREEE (reference sequence). CDR3 in amino acids: CASSMDRGPYEQYF. In nucleotides, the CDR3 is TGTGCCAGCAGCATGGACAGGGGACCGTACGAGCAGTACTTC.

The chain couples TRBV6-1 to TRBJ1-2; perhaps TRBD1 as D (5 bases). Germline V gene data show CDR1 as MNHNS and CDR2 as SASEGT. With 2 bases removed from V and 8 bases from J, the gap between germline ends came to 21 bases. CDR3 length: 16 residues. CDR3 sequence reads: CASSEPPGRTSRGYTF. DNA for the CDR3: TGTGCCAGCAGTGAACCCCCCGGCCGGACATCGAGGGGCTACACCTTC.

The V and J genes are TRBV7-9 and TRBJ2-7; TRBD2 matches 7 bases. V was pared by 5 bases and J by 0 bases, with 7 bases of the junction left unmatched. Germline V gives CDR1 SEHNR, CDR2 FQNEAQ (reference sequence). The CDR3 has 15 residues. The CDR3 sequence is CASSGSSGVSYEQYF. The CDR3 DNA reads as TGTGCCAGCAGCGGTTCAAGCGGGGTCTCCTACGAGCAGTACTTC. Drawing the rest from reference TRBV7-9 and TRBJ2-7, the complete variable domain is DTGVSQNPRHKITKRGQNVTFRCDPISEHNRLYWYRQTLGQGPEFLTYFQNEAQLEKSRLLSDRFSAERPKGSFSTLEIQRTEQGDSAMYLCASSGSSGVSYEQYFGPGTRLTVT.

The CDR3 here is CASSLARVAGGYEQYF. The CDR3 DNA is TGCGCCAGCAGCTTGGCCAGAGTAGCGGGAGGCTACGAGCAGTACTTC. This rearrangement joins TRBV5-1 to TRBJ2-7; 10 bases are shared with TRBD2. There are 16 residues in the CDR3. V dropped 0 bases and J dropped 3; count of bases not matched to a gene: 6. Germline CDR1 is SGHRS and CDR2 is YFSETQ.

This clone showed up just once. The chain links TRBV27 to TRBJ2-1, with 11 bases aligning to TRBD1. The germline CDR1 and CDR2 sequences are MNHEY and SMNVEV (reference sequence). The J segment lost 4 bases and the V segment lost 2 bases, leaving 4 bases of the junction unmatched. The CDR3 has 16 amino acids. CDR3 DNA: TGTGCCAGCAGTTTAACTGGGACAGGGGGATACAATGAGCAGTTCTTC. Translation gives CASSLTGTGGYNEQFF.

The chain joins TRBV28 to TRBJ2-7; tentative D call: TRBD1 (5 bases). From germline, CDR1 is MDHEN and CDR2 SYDVKM. Trimming shortened V by 3 bases and J by 3 bases, and 18 bases separated the two germline ends. The CDR3 is 16 residues long. CDR3 loop: CASSFTIFDSDYEQYF. CDR3 DNA sequence: TGTGCCAGCAGTTTCACTATCTTCGACAGTGACTACGAGCAGTACTTC.

The chain employs TRBV30 and TRBJ2-7; D is possibly TRBD2 (6 bases). CDR3 length equals 14 residues. V gave up 4 bases and J gave up 0 bases, with 13 bases separating them. CDR1 is GTSNPN and CDR2 is SVGIG in the germline V gene (reference sequence). Here the CDR3 reads CAWTETGLSYEQYF. The CDR3 nucleotides are TGTGCCTGGACCGAAACGGGACTCTCCTACGAGCAGTACTTC.

The chain has TRBV18 and TRBJ2-7; 14 nucleotides align to TRBD2. Germline CDR1 reads KGHSH; CDR2 reads LQKENI. J lost 4 bases, V lost 5 bases, and 7 bases had no gene match. The CDR3 totals 16 residues. The CDR3 reads CASSMGLAGAGYEQYF. DNA of the CDR3: TGTGCCAGCTCAATGGGACTAGCGGGAGCTGGTTACGAGCAGTACTTC.

This clone was detected once. The chain combines TRBV18 with TRBJ2-1; 10 bases line up with TRBD1. Germline CDR1 and CDR2: KGHSH and LQKENI. Germline trimming cut 3 bases from V and 9 bases from J; bases unmatched to any gene: 5. The CDR3 length is 14 residues. The CDR3 bases are TGTGCCAGCTCACCCGGACAGGGGGTTGTTGAGCAGTTCTTC. The encoded protein is CASSPGQGVVEQFF.

The genes are TRBV7-9 and TRBJ2-5, with D hard to call. With 6 bases removed from V and 5 bases from J, the gap between germline ends came to 13 bases. The CDR3 extends over 13 amino acids. Germline CDR1 reads SEHNR; CDR2 reads FQNEAQ (reference sequence). CDR3 protein: CASRNPFGETQYF. The CDR3 DNA follows: TGTGCCAGCAGGAACCCATTCGGGGAGACCCAGTACTTC.

The rearrangement uses TRBV7-9 and TRBJ1-4; a possible D gene is TRBD1 (5 bases). CDR1 is SEHNR, CDR2 FQNEAQ, per germline (reference sequence). There are 13 residues in the CDR3. V was pared by 7 bases and J by 8 bases, with 14 bases between. CDR3 amino acids: CASTLGDGEKLFF. CDR3 DNA: TGTGCCAGCACCCTTGGGGACGGAGAAAAACTGTTTTTT.

This rearrangement joins TRBV27 to TRBJ1-1; D unresolved. The germline V gene has CDR1 MNHEY and CDR2 SMNVEV (reference sequence). V shed 5 bases and J shed 5 bases, with 15 bases lying between them. The CDR3 spans 14 residues. In DNA, the CDR3 is TGTGCCAGCAGTGTCTCGTTCGGACGGACTGAAGCTTTCTTT. Translated, it gives CASSVSFGRTEAFF.

The chain carries TRBV12-5 and TRBJ1-1; 9 nucleotides match TRBD1. The germline CDR1 and CDR2 sequences are LGHNT and FRNRAP. This CDR3 spans 15 amino acids. V was pared by 1 base and J by 3 bases, with 3 bases of the junction left unmatched. Here the CDR3 reads CASGLGNRGHTEAFF. CDR3 nucleotides: TGTGCTAGTGGTTTGGGTAACAGGGGGCACACTGAAGCTTTCTTT.

V is TRBV4-1 and J is TRBJ1-2; 11 bases are shared with TRBD1. The V gene's germline CDR1 is MGHRA and CDR2 YSYEKL. After removal of 1 base from V and 2 bases from J, the junction contained 6 bases not matched to a gene. This CDR3 is built from 17 residues. The CDR3 loop is CASSQAGQGGTNYGYTF. The CDR3 nucleotides read TGCGCCAGCAGCCAAGCGGGACAGGGGGGGACCAACTATGGCTACACCTTC.

This chain links TRBV2 with TRBJ2-3; a weak D match, TRBD2 (5 bases). V shed 6 bases and J shed 0 bases, with 13 bases lying between them. The CDR3 has 15 residues. Germline V gene sequence: CDR1 SNHLY, CDR2 FYNNEI. The CDR3 coding sequence is TGTGCCAGCAGCCCCCCAAGGACTAGCACAGATACGCAGTATTTT. Encoded protein: CASSPPRTSTDTQYF.

The chain uses TRBV19 and TRBJ2-3; 7 nucleotides agree with TRBD2. The CDR3 has 15 amino acids. Germline V CDR1 and CDR2: LNHDA, SQIVND (reference sequence). The junction had 12 bases not matched to a gene; V was cut back by 8 bases and J by 4 bases. The CDR3 bases are TGTGCCAGTCATGCGGGCGGGAGTCAGCCAGATACGCAGTATTTT. Its protein product is CASHAGGSQPDTQYF.

The chain carries TRBV30 and TRBJ1-5; D ambiguous. CDR1 and CDR2 from the germline V gene are GTSNPN and SVGIG (reference sequence). This CDR3 has 15 amino acids. The V end lost 0 bases, the J end lost 7 bases, and 16 bases lay between the germline ends. CDR3 sequence: CAWSVLSGIGQPQHF. DNA for the CDR3: TGTGCCTGGAGTGTACTTTCTGGAATCGGGCAGCCCCAGCATTTT.

The chain is built from TRBV29-1 and TRBJ2-7, with TRBD2 as a possible D gene (5 bases). V shed 5 bases and J shed 6 bases, with 26 bases lying between them. CDR3 length: 16 residues. Germline CDR1 reads SQVTM; CDR2 reads ANQGSEA. This CDR3 is CSVCPPRAASSAEQYF. The CDR3 nucleotides read TGCAGCGTTTGCCCCCCTAGAGCGGCGTCTTCCGCCGAGCAGTACTTC.

The gene calls are TRBV14 and TRBJ2-1, with D possibly TRBD1 on 5 matching bases. This CDR3 has 14 residues. Trimming took off 4 bases at V and 8 bases at J, with 15 bases between the two ends. The germline gives CDR1 SGHDN, CDR2 FVKESK. CDR3 region: CASSPRWQGYEQFF. The CDR3 coding sequence is TGTGCCAGCAGCCCCCGGTGGCAGGGCTATGAGCAGTTCTTC.